This paragraph reports one T cell receptor beta chain. Its antigen is undetermined. The sample holds other DNA sequences that translate to the same CDR3. CDR3 length: 14 amino acids. V lost 0 bases to trimming and J lost 4 bases, with 10 bases between them. The germline V gene has CDR1 MNHNS and CDR2 SASEGT. Genomic DNA belonging to each subset was distributed in equal measure over several immunoSEQ plates. Method: immunoSEQ multiplex PCR; TCRdb's copy keeps in-frame clones and lacks some. Of around 550,000 clones listed, 85% to 95% were seen once; the top ten hold over 0.1%. The naive CD8 fraction comprised CD45RO-negative cells positively selected for CCR7 and excluded terminally differentiated effector memory CD45RA+ cells. Recent vaccinations or acute infections were absent in the healthy HIV-negative adult donors. This specimen belongs to a study of shared clonotypes between healthy human individuals. In the study overall: With ages of 18 to 49, the donors were two women and three men. General study results and limits: Roughly 5% of naive CD4 clonotypes were common to a few donors.

This TCR was recovered from a woman in her 30s in good health. Source material: naive CD8+ T cells sorted from blood. This sequence joins TRBV6-1 and TRBJ2-7, with D perhaps matching TRBD1 (6 bases). CDR3 nucleotides: TGTGCCAGCAGTGAAGCTGCAGGGGCGTACGAGCAGTACTTC. Translating gives CASSEAAGAYEQYF.